These T cell receptor beta chains were read from a single sample in a study of human T cells and chemical hapten exposure. One entry per CDR3 protein, called by TCRdb with MiXCR from the RACE reads. Among 360,000 or so distinct CDR3 sequences, under 6.5% were seen once, and the ten largest hold 4.5% to 6%. The source was whole blood, collected in connection with sensitization to the hapten diphenylcyclopropenone (DPC). These receptors all come from a woman aged 18-29 years with alopecia areata. Some clones in this sample may be carry-over from other donors' samples. CDR3s include the opening cysteine and the closing phenylalanine or tryptophan.

j_gene	len	v_gene	CDR3aa
TRBJ2-7	14	TRBV7-9	CASSLEQGFYEQYF
TRBJ1-1	15	TRBV10-3	CAISPSEDRETEAFF
TRBJ1-6	13	TRBV27	CASKGSYNSPLHF
TRBJ1-1	13	TRBV29-1	CSGVGGTGTEAFF
TRBJ2-5	17	TRBV7-6	CASSSLGLAGYQETQYF
TRBJ2-3	15	TRBV20-1	CSARGLGGYTDTQYF
TRBJ2-3	13	TRBV7-2	CAGRLAGEDTQYF
TRBJ1-4	13	TRBV7-2	CASTDRPGEKLFF
TRBJ1-5	14	TRBV27	CASSETAPNQPQHF
TRBJ1-1	16	TRBV18	CASSPLQGIENTEAFF
TRBJ2-1	16	TRBV15	CATSRDREGAYNEQFF
TRBJ1-1	14	TRBV2	CASIQGARYTEAFF
TRBJ1-1	13	TRBV7-9	CASSVGGFTEAFF
TRBJ2-3	12	TRBV24-1	CATSDPRDTQYF
TRBJ2-3	14	TRBV5-4	CASSSRDLPDTQYF
TRBJ2-3	15	TRBV6-4	CASSESGGESDTQYF
TRBJ2-1	14	TRBV5-1	CASSSQGPHIEQFF
TRBJ1-4	14	TRBV20-1	CSAPDFRGGEKLFF
TRBJ2-5	19	TRBV9	CASSVAASSGGPLQETQYF
TRBJ1-3	15	TRBV4-3	CASSQDSSNGNTIYF
TRBJ1-4	15	TRBV27	CASSLSAGSREKLFF
TRBJ2-3	17	TRBV13	CASSSLSIQGRTDTQYF
TRBJ1-4	16	TRBV6-5	CASSYRLQSSGEKLFF
TRBJ1-4	12	TRBV5-1	CASSLTNEKLFF
TRBJ2-4	15	TRBV6-1	CASSESSLAKNIQYF
TRBJ1-1	13	TRBV10-3	CAISGGSNTEAFF
TRBJ1-1	14	TRBV20-1	CSAMTEWDSNEAFF
TRBJ2-5	15	TRBV25-1	CASTPRTGFQETQYF
TRBJ1-2	14	TRBV29-1	CSVEDPQGRYGYTF
TRBJ1-1	18	TRBV5-1	CASSLAEGTGRPNTEAFF
TRBJ2-1	15	TRBV6-5	CASRPSGPQANEQFF
TRBJ2-5	15	TRBV29-1	CSVETLAGGPGTQYF
TRBJ2-2	13	TRBV28	CASSGGSTGELFF
TRBJ2-3	13	TRBV7-9	CASSILGTDTQYF
TRBJ1-5	15	TRBV6-2/TRBV6-3	CASSYNRVGDQPQHF
TRBJ2-2	19	TRBV4-2	CASSQESLVRTDNTGELFF
TRBJ1-2	14	TRBV5-1	CASSLEGRRYGYTF
TRBJ1-3	16	TRBV4-3	CASSQERGYSGNTIYF
TRBJ1-6	13	TRBV20-1	CSADGGNNSPLHF
TRBJ2-6	15	TRBV6-1	CASSGVRAGANVLTF
TRBJ1-5	16	TRBV7-2	CASSEIITGYGQPQHF
TRBJ1-1	12	TRBV20-1	CSAPGAGTEAFF
TRBJ1-1	17	TRBV6-1	CASRLSGTGLLNTEAFF
TRBJ1-2	17	TRBV7-8	CASSLVSQWGADYGYTF
TRBJ2-7	11	TRBV10-3	CATRGDYEQYF
TRBJ2-7	14	TRBV6-5	CASSSVDPSRRQYF
TRBJ2-1	16	TRBV9	CASSHERGSSYNEQFF
TRBJ2-7	13	TRBV28	CASSLGRGIEQYF
TRBJ1-5	12	TRBV7-9	CASSSTNQPQHF
TRBJ2-1	13	TRBV6-5	CASSRSRNNEQFF
TRBJ1-6	15	TRBV7-9	CASSLGSGGNSPLHF
TRBJ2-3	16	TRBV4-2	CASSQGESGGPDTQYF
TRBJ2-2	13	TRBV28	CASREENTGELFF
TRBJ2-7	16	TRBV4-1	CASSQGLGGRSYEQYF
TRBJ1-1	12	TRBV7-9	CASSFRPYEAFF
TRBJ2-5	13	TRBV28	CASIAGGTETQYF
TRBJ2-3	16	TRBV7-2	CASSLISGGGRDTQYF
TRBJ2-3	14	TRBV7-2	CASSSGLEVDTQYF
TRBJ2-3	15	TRBV5-5	CASSHYRVSTDTQYF
TRBJ2-5	17	TRBV6-4	CASSDSRPAGGPETQYF